This TCR beta chain was sequenced for a study of radiation and T cells in renal cell carcinoma. Study background: Nephrectomy followed 15 Gy stereotactic body radiation by 4 weeks. Study-wide points: In blood, top tumor clones expanded by 2 weeks, shrinking by 4. Without pretreatment biopsies, baseline tumor clonotype presence was undetermined.

Only in-frame clones appear in the TCRdb table, and some are missing; sequencing was by immunoSEQ multiplex PCR. The table records approximately 120,000 clones, over 75% of them present only once. Time point of the sample: blood 2 weeks post-SBRT. Treatment given: 15 Gy SBRT to primary tumor, nephrectomy 4 weeks later. Radiation-treated patients gave blood at baseline, week 2 and week 4. The CDR3 is 13 residues long. Points on this clone: Its antigen is not known.

The receptor's source is a man aged 50 or older with renal cell carcinoma. The specimen comprised blood, sampled from a patient whose treatment included radiotherapy and nephrectomy. The V call is TRBV21-1, the J call TRBJ2-1; the D call TRBD1 from the table was never checked on the DNA. TRBV21-1 is tagged as a pseudogene. CDR3 amino acids: CAKPADRINEQFF. Here the CDR3 DNA reads TGTGCCAAACCGGCGGACAGAATCAATGAGCAGTTCTTC.